This TCR beta chain stems from a study of human T cells and chemical hapten exposure. Regarding the study as a whole: Alopecia in the donors means their immune response may deviate from healthy people's.

Germline CDR1 and CDR2: MNHEY and SVGAGI. The CDR3 covers 11 residues. Trimming removed 5 bases from V and 4 bases from J, with 2 bases in between. The sample's time point: patch test 2, 6 weeks after DPC sensitization. The treatment here: therapeutic diphenylcyclopropenone sensitization with weekly scalp DPC. Using its own MiXCR run on the RACE reads, TCRdb lists one record per CDR3 protein. Here the sample spans around 82,000 distinct CDR3 sequences, 6.5% to 8.5% being singletons. This clonotype appeared many times. What it recognizes is unknown. The sequencing used whole blood, collected in connection with sensitization to the hapten diphenylcyclopropenone (DPC). The TCR originated in a woman aged 25-40 years with alopecia areata. Some clones in this sample may be carry-over from other donors' samples. The chain combines TRBV6-5 with TRBJ2-2; D is unclear. The CDR3 is CASSTTGELFF. CDR3 sequence (DNA): TGTGCCAGCAGTACCACCGGGGAGCTGTTTTTT.